These 18 T cell receptor beta chains share one sample of origin, sequenced in a study of blood T cell repertoires in COVID-19. Assay: immunoSEQ multiplex PCR; the TCRdb copy retains only in-frame clones and omits some. Of roughly 100,000 clones in the sample, 84% are singletons; the top ten hold about an eighth. Sequenced material: peripheral blood. The receptor set was obtained from a human donor in a cohort sampled during active or convalescent COVID-19.

The rearrangement joins TRBV6-5 to TRBJ2-7; possibly TRBD1 for D (6 bases). Germline V gene lookup returns CDR1 MNHEY and CDR2 SVGAGI. V lost 4 bases and J lost 5, with 15 bases in between. The length of the CDR3 is 14 residues. CDR3 sequence reads: CASSFKTGSNEQYF. DNA of the CDR3: TGTGCCAGCAGTTTCAAGACAGGTTCCAACGAGCAGTACTTC.

The CDR3 reads CASSTEGGLANEKLFF. The DNA of the CDR3 is TGCGCCAGCAGCACCGAAGGGGGTCTGGCTAATGAAAAACTGTTTTTT. The chain links TRBV5-1 to TRBJ1-4; D may be TRBD1 (6 bases). The germline gives CDR1 SGHRS, CDR2 YFSETQ. This CDR3 is 16 amino acids long. V shed 4 bases and J shed 3 bases, with 16 bases lying between them. The variable domain in full, with the rest retrieved from reference TRBV5-1 and TRBJ1-4, is KAGVTQTPRYLIKTRGQQVTLSCSPISGHRSVSWYQQTPGQGLQFLFEYFSETQRNKGNFPGRFSGRQFSNSRSEMNVSTLELGDSALYLCASSTEGGLANEKLFFGSGTQLSVL.

V and J are TRBV28 and TRBJ1-1; tentative D call: TRBD1 (5 bases). The CDR3 is made up of 12 amino acids. Germline V gives CDR1 MDHEN, CDR2 SYDVKM. The V end was cut by 6 bases, the J end by 7 bases, with 12 bases between. This CDR3 reads CASRMGRGEAFF. The CDR3 DNA follows: TGTGCCAGCAGGATGGGGAGGGGTGAAGCTTTCTTT. The full variable domain, rest sourced from reference TRBV28 and TRBJ1-1, is DVKVTQSSRYLVKRTGEKVFLECVQDMDHENMFWYRQDPGLGLRLIYFSYDVKMKEKGDIPEGYSVSREKKERFSLILESASTNQTSMYLCASRMGRGEAFFGQGTRLTVV.

The chain joins TRBV3-1 (or the pseudogene TRBV3-2) to TRBJ1-4; the match to TRBD1 covers 9 bases. The CDR3 runs 13 residues. After removal of 4 bases from V and 8 bases from J, the junction contained 2 bases not matched to a gene. Germline CDR1 LGHDT, CDR2 YNNKEL (reference sequence). CDR3 sequence: CASSRDRDEKLFF. The CDR3 bases are TGTGCCAGCAGCCGGGACAGGGACGAAAAACTGTTTTTT.

Ten or more counts support this clone. This chain links TRBV19 with TRBJ1-5; no firm D call. The CDR3 totals 15 residues. V gave up 0 bases and J gave up 2 bases, with 8 bases separating them. Germline CDR1 and CDR2: LNHDA and SQIVND (reference sequence). CDR3 loop: CASSIDPSGNQPQHF. The CDR3 DNA reads as TGTGCCAGTAGTATAGATCCCTCTGGCAATCAGCCCCAGCATTTT.

The chain uses TRBV2 and TRBJ1-5; D might be TRBD1 (5 bases). V was pared by 4 bases and J by 6 bases, with 13 bases between. This CDR3 has 14 residues. The V gene's germline CDR1 is SNHLY and CDR2 FYNNEI. The CDR3 DNA follows: TGTGCCAGCAGTGCCAGTGGGGGAGGTCAGCCCCAGCATTTT. This gives the protein CASSASGGGQPQHF.

This rearrangement joins TRBV19 to TRBJ2-5; possibly TRBD1 for D (6 bases). The ends were cut back, 8 bases at V and 5 bases at J, with 12 bases in the middle. Germline assignment: CDR1 LNHDA and CDR2 SQIVND (reference sequence). This CDR3 has 12 amino acids. The CDR3 bases are TGTGCCAGTGGCTTGGGGGCCGAGACCCAGTACTTC. Protein product: CASGLGAETQYF.

The rearrangement joins TRBV7-2 to TRBJ2-5, with 8 bases matching TRBD2. With V trimmed by 3 bases and J by 1 base, 4 bases remained unmatched. CDR3 length: 15 residues. From germline, CDR1 is SGHTA and CDR2 FQGNSA. Written as DNA, the CDR3 is TGTGCCAGCAGCTTCTATAGCGGGGCCCAAGAGACCCAGTACTTC. Translating it yields CASSFYSGAQETQYF.

The CDR3 nucleotides read TGTGCCAGCAGTCCCGGGACAGGGATGAACACTGAAGCTTTCTTT. Its translation is CASSPGTGMNTEAFF. The chain links TRBV5-6 to TRBJ1-1; TRBD1 agrees at 9 bases. Trimming at V came to 5 bases and at J to 0 bases, leaving 5 bases not matched to a gene. The CDR3 totals 15 residues. Germline V gene sequence: CDR1 SGHDT, CDR2 YYEEEE.

The chain combines TRBV7-8 with TRBJ1-1; D is unresolved. The V gene's germline CDR1 is SGHVS and CDR2 FQNEAQ. This CDR3 is built from 16 residues. V dropped 3 bases and J dropped 6 bases, with 20 bases sitting between them. As DNA, the CDR3 is TGTGCCAGCAGCTTGGGCCCCGGCAGGAGGCGCCCTGAAGCTTTCTTT. Residues: CASSLGPGRRRPEAFF.

V is TRBV6-5 and J is TRBJ1-5; the match to TRBD1 covers 7 bases. Germline-derived CDR1 and CDR2 are MNHEY and SVGAGI. The ends lost 5 bases at V and 7 bases at J; junction bases unmatched: 8. This CDR3 is built from 14 residues. In DNA, the CDR3 is TGTGCCAGCAGTCGGCGACAGGGCAGGCAGCCCCAGCATTTT. It is translated as CASSRRQGRQPQHF.

The chain has TRBV24-1 and TRBJ2-2; D might be TRBD1 (6 bases). This CDR3 comprises 16 residues. Looked up from germline, CDR1 is KGHDR and CDR2 is SFDVKD. The V gene lost 6 bases and the J gene lost 1 base, with 14 bases spanning the gap. CDR3 in DNA: TGTGCCACCAGTCCCTTGGGGACACAGAACACCGGGGAGCTGTTTTTT. Its translation is CATSPLGTQNTGELFF.

The V and J genes are TRBV28 and TRBJ2-7, with TRBD2 matching 9 bases. Germline V gene lookup returns CDR1 MDHEN and CDR2 SYDVKM. The J segment lost 3 bases and the V segment lost 5 bases, leaving 8 bases of the junction unmatched. The CDR3 sequence is 15 residues long. As DNA, the CDR3 is TGTGCCAGCAGTCGCCCAAGCGGGGGGTACTACGAGCAGTACTTC. Translating gives CASSRPSGGYYEQYF.

This clone has a count of ten or more. J is TRBJ1-6 and V is TRBV9; 8 nucleotides match TRBD1. The trim removed 5 bases at V and 5 bases at J, leaving 6 bases unmatched. Looked up from germline, CDR1 is SGDLS and CDR2 is YYNGEE. The CDR3 contains 15 residues. The CDR3 DNA reads TGTGCCAGCAGGGAGACAGGGGCGAATAATTCACCCCTCCACTTT. Amino acid sequence: CASRETGANNSPLHF.

V gene TRBV9 combines with J gene TRBJ1-3; possible D gene TRBD1, 5 bases. Germline CDR1 SGDLS, CDR2 YYNGEE. This CDR3 has 14 amino acids. V was cut by 0 bases and J by 2 bases, with 6 bases left in between. Here the CDR3 reads CASSVGGTGNTIYF. DNA of the CDR3: TGTGCCAGCAGCGTAGGGGGCACTGGAAACACCATATATTTT.

This rearrangement joins TRBV6-6 to TRBJ1-3; TRBD1 matches at 7 bases. CDR3 length equals 15 residues. Germline CDR1 MNHNY, CDR2 SVGAGI (reference sequence). V shed 6 bases, J shed 2 bases, and the junction held 7 bases outside the gene matches. The CDR3 protein is CASSLDRAAGNTIYF. The DNA for the CDR3 is TGTGCCAGCAGCCTCGACAGGGCGGCTGGAAACACCATATATTTT.

The V call is TRBV30, the J call TRBJ1-5; the D is unclear. Between the trimmed V and J ends, which lost 2 bases and 2 bases, there was a span of 10 bases. Germline CDR1 GTSNPN, CDR2 SVGIG (reference sequence). The CDR3 runs to 14 residues. Here the CDR3 reads CAWSPGVGNQPQHF. CDR3 DNA sequence: TGTGCCTGGAGTCCCGGGGTGGGCAATCAGCCCCAGCATTTT.

This chain connects TRBV27 to TRBJ1-1, with a possible D match to TRBD1 (6 bases). The length of the CDR3 is 16 residues. V lost 4 bases, J lost 6 bases, and 21 bases lay in between. The germline CDR1 and CDR2 sequences are MNHEY and SMNVEV (reference sequence). CDR3 coding DNA: TGTGCCAGCAGTTCAGGGGTTACGAACACTTTCGCTGAAGCTTTCTTT. Amino acid sequence: CASSSGVTNTFAEAFF.